This TCR beta chain was retrieved from a study of shared T cell receptors in the human thymus. The data were produced by immunoSEQ multiplex PCR, yet TCRdb's version contains in-frame clones alone and is incomplete. The data contain some 720,000 clones, 88% of them seen just once; the ten biggest clones take up 0.008% to 0.011%. Turning to this clone: A junction end diverges from the germline sequence, so it may reflect a read error.

Germline V gene data show CDR1 as MGHDK and CDR2 as SYGVNS. This CDR3 is 13 amino acids long. The same data also contributed to another study, on human thymus T cells. That paper notes: Thymic and blood repertoires showed apparently biased V and J gene usage. Related research found strongly overlapping thymic repertoires in unrelated individuals.

The chain combines TRBV25-1 with TRBJ2-1; D perhaps matches TRBD2 (5 bases). Sample: thymocytes. This receptor was taken from a boy in the first two years of life with a congenital heart defect. This chain's CDR3 is CATSGSSYNEQFF. The CDR3 nucleotides are TGTGCCACCAGTGGGAGCTCCTACAATGAGCAGTTCTTC. The complete variable domain, with remaining parts taken from reference TRBV25-1 and TRBJ2-1, reads EADIYQTPRYLVIGTGKKITLECSQTMGHDKMYWYQQDPGMELHLIHYSYGVNSTEKGDLSSESTVSRIRTEHFPLTLESARPSHTSQYLCATSGSSYNEQFFGPGTRLTVL.